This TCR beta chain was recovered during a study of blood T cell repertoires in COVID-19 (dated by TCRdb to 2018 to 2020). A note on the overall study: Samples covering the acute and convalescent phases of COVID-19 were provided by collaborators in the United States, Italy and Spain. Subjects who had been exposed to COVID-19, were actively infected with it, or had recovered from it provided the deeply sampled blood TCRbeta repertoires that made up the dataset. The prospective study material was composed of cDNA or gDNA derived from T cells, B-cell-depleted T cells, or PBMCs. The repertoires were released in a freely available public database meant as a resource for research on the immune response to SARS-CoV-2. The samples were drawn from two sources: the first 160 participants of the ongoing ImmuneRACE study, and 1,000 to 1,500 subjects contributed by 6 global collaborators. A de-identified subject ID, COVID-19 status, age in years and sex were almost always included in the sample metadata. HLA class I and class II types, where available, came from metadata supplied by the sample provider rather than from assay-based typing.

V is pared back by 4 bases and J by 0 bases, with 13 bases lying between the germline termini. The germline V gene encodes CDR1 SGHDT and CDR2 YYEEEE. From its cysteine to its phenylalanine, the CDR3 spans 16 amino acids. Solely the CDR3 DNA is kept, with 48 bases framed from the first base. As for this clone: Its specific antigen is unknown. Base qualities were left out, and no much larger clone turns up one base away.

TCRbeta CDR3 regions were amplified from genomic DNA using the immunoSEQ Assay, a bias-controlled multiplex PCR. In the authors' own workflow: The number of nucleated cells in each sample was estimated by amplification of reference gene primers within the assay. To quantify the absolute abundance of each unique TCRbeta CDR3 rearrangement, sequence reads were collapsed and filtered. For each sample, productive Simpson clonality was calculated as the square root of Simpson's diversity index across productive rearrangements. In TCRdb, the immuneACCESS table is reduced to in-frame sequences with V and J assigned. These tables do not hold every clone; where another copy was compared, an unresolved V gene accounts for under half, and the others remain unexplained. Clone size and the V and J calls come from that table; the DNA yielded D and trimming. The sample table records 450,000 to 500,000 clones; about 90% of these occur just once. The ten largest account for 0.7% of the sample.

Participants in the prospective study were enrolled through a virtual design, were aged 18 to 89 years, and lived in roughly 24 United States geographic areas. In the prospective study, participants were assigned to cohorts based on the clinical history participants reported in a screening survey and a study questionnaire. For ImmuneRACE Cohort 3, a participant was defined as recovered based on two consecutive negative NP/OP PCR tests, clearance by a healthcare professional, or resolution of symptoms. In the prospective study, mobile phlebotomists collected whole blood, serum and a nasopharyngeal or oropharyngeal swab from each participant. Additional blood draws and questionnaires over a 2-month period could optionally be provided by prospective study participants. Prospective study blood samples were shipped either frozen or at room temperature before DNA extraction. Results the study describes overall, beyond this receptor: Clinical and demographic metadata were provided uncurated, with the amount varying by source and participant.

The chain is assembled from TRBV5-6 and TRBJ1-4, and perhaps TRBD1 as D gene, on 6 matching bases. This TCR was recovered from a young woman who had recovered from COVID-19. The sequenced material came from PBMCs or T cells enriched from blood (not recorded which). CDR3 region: CASSPGTPATNEKLFF. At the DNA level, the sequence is TGTGCCAGCAGCCCGGGGACACCAGCAACTAATGAAAAACTGTTTTTT.